This T cell receptor (beta chain) emerged from a study of stem cell transplantation in POMP-related autoinflammatory disease. Study context: Pre-transplant patients had naive-skewed CD4+ T cells and few CD8+ T cells.

The data were produced by immunoSEQ multiplex PCR, yet TCRdb's version contains in-frame clones alone and is incomplete. The table records some 68,000 clones, around 90% of them present only once. Germline lookup yields CDR1 KGHDR and CDR2 SFDVKD. Trimming cost V 5 bases and J 4 bases, with 8 bases left between them. This CDR3 has 13 residues. V usage is TRBV24-1 and J usage is TRBJ2-1; D remains unclear. This clonotype was sampled from a human patient with POMP-related autoinflammation and immune dysregulation (PRAID). The T cells may partly be graft donor cells. The starting material was CD4+ T cells from PBMCs, obtained after stem cell transplantation. Here the CDR3 DNA reads TGTGCCACCAGTGCCCCCCAGTACAATGAGCAGTTCTTC. It yields the protein CATSAPQYNEQFF.